The 26 T cell receptor beta chains listed next were all sequenced from one sample in a study of control samples from healthy donors and cancer patients. Repertoires were generated with immunoSEQ multiplex PCR, while TCRdb's copy carries only in-frame clones and drops some. The sample contains around 120,000 clones, more than 75% of which appear only once. The specimen sequenced was blood. These receptors all stem from a woman between 65 and 79 years old in good health.

CDR3 nucleotide sequence: TGCGCCAGCAGCCGAGACCGTCAAAACCCGAACACTGAAGCTTTCTTT. It is translated as CASSRDRQNPNTEAFF. The chain links TRBV4-3 to TRBJ1-1, with unresolved D. This CDR3 comprises 16 residues. Looked up from germline, CDR1 is LGHNA and CDR2 is YSLEER. The V end was cut by 4 bases, the J end by 1 base, with 16 bases between.

Only a few counts were recorded for this clone. V usage is TRBV19 and J usage is TRBJ1-5; D not certain. The CDR3 sequence is 14 residues long. V was trimmed by 3 bases and J by 8 bases, leaving 14 bases between them. The V gene's germline CDR1 is LNHDA and CDR2 SQIVND (reference sequence). The CDR3 protein is CASSMVLVLEPQHF. CDR3 nucleotide sequence: TGTGCCAGTAGTATGGTGCTGGTTTTAGAGCCCCAGCATTTT.

The V call is TRBV19, the J call TRBJ1-5; D is unresolved. V gave up 1 base and J gave up 7 bases, with 14 bases separating them. The CDR3 length is 15 residues. CDR1 and CDR2 (germline): LNHDA, SQIVND (reference sequence). As DNA, the CDR3 is TGTGCCAGTAGTATAGTTAGCGGCGTTTACCAGCCCCAGCATTTT. This gives the protein CASSIVSGVYQPQHF.

CDR3 coding DNA: TGTGCCAGCAGCATAATTCTAACTAGCGGGAACTACAATGAGCAGTTCTTC. It specifies CASSIILTSGNYNEQFF. The rearrangement joins TRBV11-2 to TRBJ2-1; 10 bases fit TRBD2. The CDR3 has 17 residues. Per germline, CDR1 SGHAT and CDR2 FQNNGV. V dropped 5 bases and J dropped 3; count of bases not matched to a gene: 10.

The chain combines TRBV5-6 with TRBJ2-7; possible D gene TRBD1, 6 bases. The CDR3 spans 17 residues. The germline V and J ends were trimmed by 3 bases and 5 bases, with 24 bases remaining between them. Germline lookup yields CDR1 SGHDT and CDR2 YYEEEE. CDR3 sequence (DNA): TGTGCCAGCAGCTGGCCCAAACAGGGTTACTCTCTCCACGAGCAGTACTTC. It is translated as CASSWPKQGYSLHEQYF. Complete variable domain (other parts from reference TRBV5-6 and TRBJ2-7): DAGVTQSPTHLIKTRGQQVTLRCSPKSGHDTVSWYQQALGQGPQFIFQYYEEEERQRGNFPDRFSGHQFPNYSSELNVNALLLGDSALYLCASSWPKQGYSLHEQYFGPGTRLTVT.

The chain joins TRBV11-2 to TRBJ1-1, with no clear D. This CDR3 has 13 amino acids. V was pared by 7 bases and J by 0 bases, with 9 bases between. CDR1 SGHAT and CDR2 FQNNGV come from the germline V gene. CDR3 nucleotide sequence: TGTGCCAGCACCTGGGGTTTGAACACTGAAGCTTTCTTT. Amino acids: CASTWGLNTEAFF.

This chain connects TRBV3-1 (or the pseudogene TRBV3-2) to TRBJ2-5; D call uncertain. Germline assignment: CDR1 LGHDT and CDR2 YNNKEL (reference sequence). The length of the CDR3 is 16 residues. Deletions cut 4 bases from V and 3 bases from J, with 18 bases between. CDR3 DNA sequence: TGTGCCAGCAGCCCCAACACACTAAGACAAGAAGAGACCCAGTACTTC. Amino acids: CASSPNTLRQEETQYF.

V is TRBV4-1 and J is TRBJ1-4; D is uncertain. The V and J ends lost 1 base and 3 bases respectively, with 6 bases between them. The CDR3 sequence is 14 residues long. Germline assignment: CDR1 MGHRA and CDR2 YSYEKL. CDR3 bases: TGCGCCAGCAGCCAAGCCGCGGCTAATGAAAAACTGTTTTTT. This encodes CASSQAAANEKLFF.

The V and J genes are TRBV5-6 and TRBJ1-1; D not resolved. V was cut by 1 base and J by 1 base, with 14 bases left in between. CDR1 is SGHDT, CDR2 YYEEEE, per germline. This CDR3 is 16 amino acids long. CDR3 sequence (DNA): TGTGCCAGCAGCTTGTTCGGCATATCGAGGAACACTGAAGCTTTCTTT. It translates to CASSLFGISRNTEAFF.

The V and J genes are TRBV15 and TRBJ2-7; D gene ambiguous. This CDR3 comprises 12 residues. Trimming cost V 0 bases and J 6 bases, with 6 bases left between them. From germline, CDR1 is LNHNV and CDR2 YYDKDF (reference sequence). The CDR3 nucleotides read TGTGCCACCAGCAGAGATATGGCCGAGCAGTACTTC. This encodes CATSRDMAEQYF.

This chain uses TRBV29-1 with TRBJ2-3; 9 bases match TRBD1. The J segment lost 4 bases and the V segment lost 4 bases, leaving 6 bases of the junction unmatched. Germline V gene sequence: CDR1 SQVTM, CDR2 ANQGSEA. The CDR3 sequence is 14 residues long. CDR3 loop: CSVGGDRVADTQYF. The CDR3 bases are TGCAGCGTTGGCGGGGACAGGGTGGCAGATACGCAGTATTTT.

The chain employs TRBV7-9 and TRBJ1-1; D ambiguous. Deletions cut 1 base from V and 1 base from J, with 4 bases between. In germline, CDR1 is SEHNR, CDR2 FQNEAQ (reference sequence). The CDR3 is 13 amino acids. This chain's CDR3 is CASSLDSNTEAFF. CDR3 DNA: TGTGCCAGCAGCTTAGACTCGAACACTGAAGCTTTCTTT.

The V call is TRBV5-6, the J call TRBJ1-2; no definite D call. The V end lost 5 bases, the J end lost 8 bases, and 16 bases lay between the germline ends. This CDR3 has 13 residues. CDR1 is SGHDT and CDR2 is YYEEEE in the germline V gene. CDR3 loop: CASRSGPRRGYTF. The CDR3 DNA sequence: TGTGCCAGCAGATCCGGGCCGCGACGGGGCTACACCTTC.

This rearrangement joins TRBV5-1 to TRBJ2-2; TRBD1 aligns across 9 bases. Germline V gene sequence: CDR1 SGHRS, CDR2 YFSETQ. The V and J ends lost 5 bases and 6 bases, in that order; junction bases with no gene match: 8. The CDR3 totals 15 residues. The DNA of the CDR3 is TGCGCCAGCAGTTTTAGACAGGGGGACCCCGGGGAGCTGTTTTTT. Protein product: CASSFRQGDPGELFF.

This sequence joins TRBV4-1 and TRBJ1-6; D is uncertain. CDR1 and CDR2 (germline): MGHRA, YSYEKL. V was pared by 1 base and J by 5 bases, with 12 bases between. There are 16 residues in the CDR3. The CDR3: CASSQVPGVDNSPLHF. The CDR3 nucleotides are TGCGCCAGCAGCCAAGTCCCGGGAGTTGATAATTCACCCCTCCACTTT.

The chain has TRBV6-2 or TRBV6-3 and TRBJ1-1; 8 positions agree with TRBD1. After removal of 4 bases from V and 5 bases from J, the junction contained 6 bases not matched to a gene. The CDR3 covers 14 residues. The germline V gene encodes CDR1 MNHEY and CDR2 SVGEGT. CDR3 residues: CASSSTTGGTEAFF. The DNA for the CDR3 is TGTGCCAGCAGTTCCACCACAGGGGGGACTGAAGCTTTCTTT.

The rearrangement links TRBV2 to TRBJ1-6, with D unclear. Trimming took off 2 bases at V and 0 bases at J, with 14 bases between the two ends. CDR1 and CDR2 from the germline V gene are SNHLY and FYNNEI. The CDR3 spans 18 residues. Here the CDR3 DNA reads TGTGCCAGCAGTGAAAACCCACCAAGAAGCTCCTATAATTCACCCCTCCACTTT. It is translated as CASSENPPRSSYNSPLHF.

The genes are TRBV7-2 and TRBJ2-7; D gene uncertain. V lost 5 bases, J lost 0 bases, and 14 bases lay in between. The CDR3 consists of 15 residues. Germline assignment: CDR1 SGHTA and CDR2 FQGNSA. The CDR3 spells CASSLSGPDSYEQYF. The DNA for the CDR3 is TGTGCCAGCAGCCTATCAGGACCTGACTCCTACGAGCAGTACTTC.

The CDR3 bases are TGTGCCAGCAGCTATGGACAGTTGGGTCAGCCCCAGCATTTT. Protein: CASSYGQLGQPQHF. V is TRBV5-5 and J is TRBJ1-5; D is possibly TRBD1 (6 bases). Trimming removed 3 bases from V and 6 bases from J, with 13 bases in between. The germline gives CDR1 SGHKS, CDR2 YYEKEE (reference sequence). CDR3 length equals 14 residues.

This sequence joins TRBV5-8 and TRBJ2-7, with D perhaps matching TRBD1 (6 bases). Trimming took off 4 bases at V and 2 bases at J, with 13 bases between the two ends. The CDR3 sequence is 14 residues long. In germline, CDR1 is SGHTS, CDR2 YDEGEE. The CDR3 region is CASSPGDIAYEQYF. The CDR3 nucleotides are TGTGCCAGCAGCCCAGGGGACATAGCCTACGAGCAGTACTTC.

This chain uses TRBV4-2 with TRBJ1-3; D gene uncertain. The CDR3 extends over 15 amino acids. The germline V and J ends were trimmed by 1 base and 11 bases, with 18 bases remaining between them. CDR1 LGHNA and CDR2 YNFKEQ come from the germline V gene. The CDR3 DNA follows: TGTGCCAGCAGCCAAGTACCAGCCGCGGGGAAGGCCATATATTTT. It specifies CASSQVPAAGKAIYF.

This sequence joins TRBV4-1 and TRBJ1-1; D is possibly TRBD1 (5 bases). Germline-derived CDR1 and CDR2 are MGHRA and YSYEKL. The CDR3 has 15 amino acids. The V and J ends lost 0 bases and 3 bases respectively, with 11 bases between them. The CDR3 loop is CASSQEPGGYTEAFF. The DNA for the CDR3 is TGCGCCAGCAGCCAAGAGCCCGGGGGGTACACTGAAGCTTTCTTT.

The J gene is TRBJ1-1, the V gene TRBV6-5; 11 bases agree with TRBD1. Germline V lookup: CDR1 MNHEY, CDR2 SVGAGI. Trimming took 6 bases from V and 4 from J; bases not matched to a gene: 7. The CDR3 has 15 amino acids. In DNA form, the CDR3 reads TGTGCCAGCAGGCCACACGGGACAGGGGGCACTGAAGCTTTCTTT. It translates to CASRPHGTGGTEAFF.

This chain joins TRBV18 and TRBJ2-5; D gene unclear. CDR3 length: 13 residues. V was clipped by 3 bases and J by 2 bases, with 7 bases between them. The germline CDR1 and CDR2 sequences are KGHSH and LQKENI. CDR3 sequence reads: CASSPDFQETQYF. The CDR3 bases are TGTGCCAGCTCACCCGACTTTCAAGAGACCCAGTACTTC.

The chain uses TRBV24-1 and TRBJ1-2; the match to TRBD1 covers 8 bases. J was trimmed by 8 bases and V by 8 bases; bases with no gene match: 9. The CDR3 has 13 amino acids. Per the germline V gene, CDR1 is KGHDR and CDR2 is SFDVKD. In DNA form, the CDR3 reads TGTGCCACCAAGCCCAGGGGGCCTGGCGGCTACACCTTC. This translates into CATKPRGPGGYTF.

The rearrangement links TRBV7-2 to TRBJ2-5, with TRBD2 identical over 12 bases. Germline V gene data show CDR1 as SGHTA and CDR2 as FQGNSA. Trimming at V came to 2 bases and at J to 1 base, leaving 8 bases not matched to a gene. The CDR3 runs to 18 residues. The CDR3 sequence: CASSLSLAGGRGQETQYF. In nucleotides, the CDR3 is TGTGCCAGCAGCTTATCACTAGCGGGGGGCCGGGGCCAAGAGACCCAGTACTTC. Variable domain in full (rest from reference TRBV7-2 and TRBJ2-5): GAGVSQSPSNKVTEKGKDVELRCDPISGHTALYWYRQSLGQGLEFLIYFQGNSAPDKSGLPSDRFSAERTGGSVSTLTIQRTQQEDSAVYLCASSLSLAGGRGQETQYFGPGTRLLVL.